A single sample is the source of the 21 T cell receptor beta chains below, sequenced in a study of shared clonotypes between healthy human individuals. Measured with immunoSEQ multiplex PCR; TCRdb has only the in-frame clones, and not every one. The profile shows roughly 2.5 million clones, around nine tenths of them singletons. Sequenced input: naive CD4+ T cells sorted from blood. Documented subset: CD45RA+ positively selected. These receptors originate from a man younger than 35 in good health.

A note on this clone: In the same sample, other DNA sequences code for this CDR3. The chain employs TRBV7-6 and TRBJ2-3; D is uncertain. Germline CDR1 is SGHVS and CDR2 is FNYEAQ. V shed 1 base and J shed 1 base, with 0 bases lying between them. This CDR3 region has 12 residues. CDR3 DNA sequence: TGTGCCAGCAGCTTAGGCACAGATACGCAGTATTTT. It translates to CASSLGTDTQYF.

The CDR3 DNA reads as TGTGCCAGCAGTTCCGGCGGCCACAACACAGATACGCAGTATTTT. The encoded protein is CASSSGGHNTDTQYF. The chain has TRBV6-5 and TRBJ2-3; no definite D call. V was trimmed by 4 bases and J by 2 bases, leaving 13 bases between them. The CDR3 length is 15 residues. Germline values: CDR1 MNHEY, CDR2 SVGAGI.

The chain combines TRBV5-5 with TRBJ2-7, with D maybe TRBD2 (5 bases). V shed 1 base and J shed 6 bases, with 17 bases lying between them. This CDR3 comprises 15 residues. In germline, CDR1 is SGHKS, CDR2 YYEKEE (reference sequence). This CDR3 is CASSLNAVAGGEQYF. The CDR3 DNA sequence: TGTGCCAGCAGCTTGAATGCGGTGGCGGGTGGCGAGCAGTACTTC.

V usage is TRBV10-3 and J usage is TRBJ2-7; D remains unclear. Germline CDR1 and CDR2: ENHRY and SYGVKD. Trimming cost V 2 bases and J 0 bases, with 8 bases left between them. The CDR3 loop spans 14 amino acids. The CDR3 bases are TGTGCCATCAGTGAGACAGATATCTCCTACGAGCAGTACTTC. It codes for CAISETDISYEQYF.

CDR3: CASSPGGENTGELFF. Written as DNA, the CDR3 is TGTGCCAGCAGCCCCGGGGGGGAGAACACCGGGGAGCTGTTTTTT. The V gene is TRBV11-3, the J gene TRBJ2-2; 8 nucleotides line up with TRBD2. Germline CDR1 and CDR2: SGHNT and YENEEA. This CDR3 spans 15 amino acids. V trimming: 5 bases; J trimming: 1 base; junction bases outside the gene matches: 3.

This chain joins TRBV7-9 and TRBJ2-7; 10 nucleotides match TRBD2. This CDR3 is built from 17 residues. J lost 0 bases, V lost 1 base, and 6 bases had no gene match. Germline lookup yields CDR1 SEHNR and CDR2 FQNEAQ (reference sequence). CDR3 DNA: TGTGCCAGCAGCTTAGTCGCAGCGGGGGGGCTCTCCTACGAGCAGTACTTC. Translated, it gives CASSLVAAGGLSYEQYF.

This sequence joins TRBV29-1 and TRBJ2-7; D is perhaps TRBD1 (6 bases). Trimming took off 6 bases at V and 6 bases at J, with 18 bases between the two ends. Germline V gives CDR1 SQVTM, CDR2 ANQGSEA. CDR3 length: 13 residues. The CDR3 loop reads CSVQGHVSSEQYF. The CDR3 nucleotides are TGCAGCGTCCAGGGACATGTGAGTTCCGAGCAGTACTTC.

This chain uses TRBV4-3 with TRBJ2-5; D is perhaps TRBD1 (6 bases). V was clipped by 4 bases and J by 2 bases, with 14 bases between them. In germline, CDR1 is LGHNA, CDR2 YSLEER. The CDR3 has 15 residues. Written as DNA, the CDR3 is TGCGCCAGCAGCCGCCGAGGGGACAAGCAAGAGACCCAGTACTTC. Residues: CASSRRGDKQETQYF.

The V call is TRBV2, the J call TRBJ2-5; D is possibly TRBD1 or TRBD2 (6 bases each). The V gene lost 7 bases and the J gene lost 4 bases, with 13 bases spanning the gap. This CDR3 is 13 amino acids long. Germline CDR1 SNHLY, CDR2 FYNNEI. The chain's CDR3 is CASTGAGRETQYF. In DNA, the CDR3 is TGTGCCAGCACGGGGGCGGGCCGAGAGACCCAGTACTTC.

This rearrangement joins TRBV18 to TRBJ1-2, with 7 bases lining up with TRBD1. This CDR3 has 15 amino acids. With V trimmed by 3 bases and J by 4 bases, 8 bases remained unmatched. From germline, CDR1 is KGHSH and CDR2 LQKENI. The chain's CDR3 is CASSPPRQGSYGYTF. The CDR3, as DNA: TGTGCCAGCTCACCCCCGAGACAGGGAAGCTATGGCTACACCTTC. Full variable domain (remainder filled in from reference TRBV18 and TRBJ1-2): NAGVMQNPRHLVRRRGQEARLRCSPMKGHSHVYWYRQLPEEGLKFMVYLQKENIIDESGMPKERFSAEFPKEGPSILRIQQVVRGDSAAYFCASSPPRQGSYGYTFGSGTRLTVV.

The genes are TRBV9 and TRBJ1-2; 9 bases are a match to TRBD1. V dropped 3 bases and J dropped 8; count of bases not matched to a gene: 11. This CDR3 spans 15 amino acids. CDR1 SGDLS and CDR2 YYNGEE come from the germline V gene. CDR3 protein: CASSDRTGEAEGYTF. CDR3 DNA sequence: TGTGCCAGCAGCGACCGGACAGGGGAAGCTGAAGGCTACACCTTC.

The chain couples TRBV5-1 to TRBJ2-7, with D uncertain. The CDR3 covers 13 residues. Trimming pared 0 bases from V and 6 bases from J, leaving 10 bases between. Per germline, CDR1 SGHRS and CDR2 YFSETQ. DNA of the CDR3: TGCGCCAGCAGCTTGGGGCCCGGGTTCGAGCAGTACTTC. Residues: CASSLGPGFEQYF.

The V call is TRBV5-1, the J call TRBJ1-1, with D possibly TRBD1 on 5 matching bases. The V end was cut by 4 bases, the J end by 5 bases, with 12 bases between. The CDR3 totals 13 residues. Germline CDR1 and CDR2: SGHRS and YFSETQ. Here the CDR3 DNA reads TGCGCCAGCAGCGCCAGGGTAGAAACTGAAGCTTTCTTT. It codes for CASSARVETEAFF.

This clone was seen more than once but under ten times. The chain couples TRBV29-1 to TRBJ1-2; 8 bases are a match to TRBD1. This CDR3 has 14 residues. Trimming at V came to 6 bases and at J to 10 bases, leaving 16 bases not matched to a gene. Germline CDR1 SQVTM, CDR2 ANQGSEA. The CDR3: CSVTAGTGLGVYTF. For the CDR3, the DNA is TGCAGCGTAACCGCTGGGACAGGCTTAGGTGTCTACACCTTC.

V is TRBV7-9 and J is TRBJ2-7, with D possibly matching TRBD1 (6 bases). Germline CDR1 is SEHNR and CDR2 is FQNEAQ (reference sequence). The CDR3 length is 13 residues. Deletions cut 0 bases from V and 5 bases from J, with 8 bases between. The CDR3 bases are TGTGCCAGCAGCTTAGCGGGGGCCAACGAGCAGTACTTC. Translated: CASSLAGANEQYF.

This chain uses TRBV28 with TRBJ1-6; TRBD1 matches 8 bases. V was clipped by 3 bases and J by 10 bases; unmatched bases: 8. Germline V lookup: CDR1 MDHEN, CDR2 SYDVKM. CDR3 length equals 15 residues. The CDR3 sequence: CASSFGATGESPLHF. CDR3 nucleotide sequence: TGTGCCAGCAGTTTTGGGGCGACAGGGGAATCACCCCTCCACTTT. The entire variable domain, with the rest obtained from reference TRBV28 and TRBJ1-6, is as follows: DVKVTQSSRYLVKRTGEKVFLECVQDMDHENMFWYRQDPGLGLRLIYFSYDVKMKEKGDIPEGYSVSREKKERFSLILESASTNQTSMYLCASSFGATGESPLHFGNGTRLTVT.

The chain recombines TRBV28 with TRBJ2-7, with TRBD2 as a possible D gene (6 bases). V lost 10 bases and J 8 bases, leaving 12 bases between the germline ends. The CDR3 has 10 residues. CDR1 MDHEN and CDR2 SYDVKM come from the germline V gene. The CDR3 sequence is CATRDSKQYF. DNA for the CDR3: TGTGCCACCCGGGACTCCAAGCAGTACTTC.

The chain has TRBV19 and TRBJ2-7; maybe TRBD1 (5 bases). Germline V lookup: CDR1 LNHDA, CDR2 SQIVND (reference sequence). The CDR3 is 13 amino acids. The V gene lost 6 bases and the J gene lost 0 bases, with 9 bases spanning the gap. The DNA of the CDR3 is TGTGCCAGTAGGTTGACAGCCTCCTACGAGCAGTACTTC. Translated: CASRLTASYEQYF.

The chain employs TRBV27 and TRBJ2-7; 7 nucleotides match TRBD1. Germline CDR1 MNHEY, CDR2 SMNVEV (reference sequence). This CDR3 has 13 residues. Unmatched junction bases numbered 7, after V lost 6 bases and J lost 5 bases. CDR3 DNA sequence: TGTGCCAGCAGCACCATAACAGGGGACGAGCAGTACTTC. Translated: CASSTITGDEQYF.

J is TRBJ2-2 and V is TRBV11-2, with D maybe TRBD1 (5 bases). Germline V gene sequence: CDR1 SGHAT, CDR2 FQNNGV. The CDR3 contains 17 residues. Trimming took off 5 bases at V and 4 bases at J, with 20 bases between the two ends. The CDR3 loop reads CASSTWGFRATTGELFF. For the CDR3, the DNA is TGTGCCAGCAGCACTTGGGGCTTTAGAGCGACCACCGGGGAGCTGTTTTTT.

Remarks on this clone: The germline gene is not matched at one end of the junction; a read error may be the cause. V gene TRBV4-2 combines with J gene TRBJ1-3; 7 bases are shared with TRBD1. Looked up from germline, CDR1 is LGHNA and CDR2 is YNFKEQ. This CDR3 region has 14 residues. CDR3 protein: CASSEDRVERTIYF. The CDR3 bases are TGTGCCAGCAGCGAAGACAGGGTGGAGAGGACCATATATTTT.